This T cell receptor beta chain derives from a study of cytomegalovirus exposure and HLA in healthy donors. Across the study: Among about 200 million T cells, an earlier analysis found 117 million unique TCR beta sequences.

60 Vbeta and 13 Jbeta primers were used in PCR. Clones were read by immunoSEQ multiplex PCR, and TCRdb kept only the in-frame ones, dropping some. The sample records roughly 160,000 clones, about three quarters being singletons. Study-wide results and caveats: Follow-up analysis found HLA locus-dependent TCR association rates, highest for DRB1 and lowest for HLA-C. TCR beta sequences reportedly predicted most subjects' HLA-A and HLA-B alleles accurately. A later analysis found most CMV-associated TCR beta chains apparently HLA-restricted.

Trimming removed 4 bases from V and 9 bases from J; junction bases left unmatched: 8. CDR3 length: 13 residues. Germline CDR1 SGHAT, CDR2 FQNNGV. About this clone itself: Its specificity is unknown.

The sequenced material came from PBMCs. The V and J genes are TRBV11-2 and TRBJ1-2; 7 bases are a match to TRBD1. The sequence was obtained from a woman between 45 and 60 years old in good health and CMV-seropositive. In DNA, the CDR3 is TGTGCCAGCAGCTCCGGGAGGGGGCGAAGCTACACCTTC. It specifies CASSSGRGRSYTF.